Following are 11 T cell receptor beta chains from one sample sequenced in a study of cytomegalovirus exposure and HLA in healthy donors. In the PCR, 60 Vbeta and 13 Jbeta primers were used. The repertoire was sequenced with immunoSEQ multiplex PCR; TCRdb's copy has only in-frame clones and lacks some. The sample contains about 140,000 clones, around 78% of which appear only once. Specimen: PBMCs. Receptors were obtained from a female donor in good health and CMV-seropositive.

This sequence joins TRBV15 and TRBJ2-7; 9 bases align to TRBD1. V was clipped by 3 bases and J by 8 bases; unmatched bases: 2. The CDR3 sequence is 12 residues long. Germline V gene data show CDR1 as LNHNV and CDR2 as YYDKDF (reference sequence). CDR3 nucleotide sequence: TGTGCCACCAGCAGGACAGGGGGTAAGCAGTACTTC. This codes for CATSRTGGKQYF.

Worth noting for this clone: Relative to the germline gene, one junction end is altered; a read error may explain this. This sequence joins TRBV6-1 and TRBJ1-4; no clear D gene. Germline CDR1 reads MNHNS; CDR2 reads SASEGT. The CDR3 contains 14 residues. CDR3 protein: CASREPGLNGKLFF. In nucleotides, the CDR3 is TGTGCCAGCAGGGAACCAGGCCTTAATGGAAAACTGTTTTTT.

The gene calls are TRBV10-3 and TRBJ2-1; 9 nucleotides line up with TRBD2. Germline V gene sequence: CDR1 ENHRY, CDR2 SYGVKD. The CDR3 totals 14 residues. The ends lost 3 bases at V and 7 bases at J; junction bases unmatched: 4. The CDR3 here is CAISDGLALNEQFF. CDR3 coding DNA: TGTGCCATCAGTGACGGACTAGCGCTAAATGAGCAGTTCTTC.

This chain links TRBV10-2 with TRBJ1-2; a possible D gene is TRBD1 (6 bases). Germline CDR1 WSHSY, CDR2 SAAADI. CDR3 size: 13 residues. Trimming removed 2 bases at V and 7 bases at J, with 11 bases between. DNA for the CDR3: TGCGCCAGCAGTGAGCAGGGGCGCCGTGGCTACACCTTC. Its protein is CASSEQGRRGYTF.

The table lists this clone with a few counts. V and J are TRBV5-1 and TRBJ2-7, with 10 nucleotides matching TRBD2. CDR1 and CDR2 (germline): SGHRS, YFSETQ. The CDR3 covers 17 residues. Trimming took 0 bases from V and 5 from J; bases not matched to a gene: 11. CDR3 in DNA: TGCGCCAGCAGCTTGGCCGGGACTAGCGAGAGCGGGGACGAGCAGTACTTC. It encodes CASSLAGTSESGDEQYF.

This clone was seen just once. Additional DNA sequences in this sample encode the identical CDR3. The V gene is TRBV5-4, the J gene TRBJ2-1, with 9 bases matching TRBD2. Trimming cost V 0 bases and J 9 bases; bases outside gene matches: 10. CDR1 SGHNT and CDR2 YYREEE come from the germline V gene (reference sequence). The length of the CDR3 is 16 residues. CDR3 region: CASSLAPIAGVSEQFF. Here the CDR3 DNA reads TGTGCCAGCAGCTTGGCCCCTATAGCGGGGGTGAGTGAGCAGTTCTTC. The full variable domain, its missing parts supplied by reference TRBV5-4 and TRBJ2-1, is ETGVTQSPTHLIKTRGQQVTLRCSSQSGHNTVSWYQQALGQGPQFIFQYYREEENGRGNFPPRFSGLQFPNYSSELNVNALELDDSALYLCASSLAPIAGVSEQFFGPGTRLTVL.

The rearrangement uses TRBV6-6 and TRBJ2-1; 8 positions agree with TRBD2. The CDR3 consists of 14 residues. Germline CDR1 and CDR2: MNHNY and SVGAGI (reference sequence). The V segment lost 8 bases and the J segment 4 bases; nucleotides outside the gene matches: 7. CDR3 DNA: TGTGCCAGCTTTAGCGGGAATCAGTACAATGAGCAGTTCTTC. Encoded protein: CASFSGNQYNEQFF.

V is TRBV5-4 and J is TRBJ2-1, with D tentatively TRBD2 (5 bases). Per germline, CDR1 SGHNT and CDR2 YYREEE (reference sequence). The CDR3 totals 16 residues. With 0 bases removed from V and 2 bases from J, the gap between germline ends came to 12 bases. The CDR3 nucleotides are TGTGCCAGCAGCTTGGAGCCGGGAACGACCTACAATGAGCAGTTCTTC. It specifies CASSLEPGTTYNEQFF. The full variable domain, completed using reference TRBV5-4 and TRBJ2-1, is ETGVTQSPTHLIKTRGQQVTLRCSSQSGHNTVSWYQQALGQGPQFIFQYYREEENGRGNFPPRFSGLQFPNYSSELNVNALELDDSALYLCASSLEPGTTYNEQFFGPGTRLTVL.

There are a few counts of this clone. V and J are TRBV30 and TRBJ1-2; TRBD1 matches at 11 bases. Germline V gene lookup returns CDR1 GTSNPN and CDR2 SVGIG (reference sequence). The CDR3 is made up of 14 amino acids. Germline trimming cut 4 bases from V and 6 bases from J; bases unmatched to any gene: 7. The chain's CDR3 is CAWKSRDRGNGYTF. The CDR3 DNA is TGTGCCTGGAAGAGCCGGGACAGGGGGAATGGCTACACCTTC.

This clone has only one observation. CDR3 sequence (DNA): TGTGCCTGGAGTGAACCTTGGGGTACAGGGTCAGGCAATCAGCCCCAGCATTTT. Amino acid sequence: CAWSEPWGTGSGNQPQHF. This rearrangement joins TRBV30 to TRBJ1-5, with D perhaps TRBD1 (6 bases). The length of the CDR3 is 18 residues. Germline loops: CDR1 GTSNPN, CDR2 SVGIG (reference sequence). V gave up 1 base and J gave up 2 bases, with 21 bases separating them.

CDR3 amino acids: CASSPTGGANTEAFF. The CDR3 DNA is TGTGCCAGCAGCCCTACTGGGGGGGCGAACACTGAAGCTTTCTTT. The rearrangement joins TRBV7-3 to TRBJ1-1, with a weak D call TRBD1 (6 bases). V lost 5 bases and J 1 base, leaving 14 bases between the germline ends. Germline CDR1 SGHTA, CDR2 FQGTGA. The CDR3 spans 15 residues. Based on the CDR3 plus reference TRBV7-3 and TRBJ1-1, the full variable domain is GAGVSQTPSNKVTEKGKYVELRCDPISGHTALYWYRQSLGQGPEFLIYFQGTGAADDSGLPNDRFFAVRPEGSVSTLKIQRTERGDSAVYLCASSPTGGANTEAFFGQGTRLTVV.